Presented here are 19 T cell receptor beta chains from one specimen sequenced in a study of blood T cell repertoires in COVID-19. Profiled with immunoSEQ multiplex PCR; TCRdb holds only in-frame clones, not every one. This sample has nearly 250,000 clones, with approximately 85% found just once. Sequencing was carried out using PBMCs or T cells enriched from blood (not recorded which). These receptors were collected from a woman aged 45-65 years with acute COVID-19.

The V call is TRBV30, the J call TRBJ1-2; TRBD1 aligns across 7 bases. Germline V gives CDR1 GTSNPN, CDR2 SVGIG (reference sequence). CDR3 length: 13 residues. J was trimmed by 7 bases and V by 2 bases; bases with no gene match: 7. The CDR3 bases are TGTGCCTGGAGTAACAGGGGTGTAGCTGGCTACACCTTC. Translating gives CAWSNRGVAGYTF.

The chain combines TRBV18 with TRBJ2-7; 10 bases fit TRBD1. Losses at the gene ends were 5 bases for V and 2 bases for J; bases not matched to a gene: 6. The CDR3 extends over 15 amino acids. Germline V gene data show CDR1 as KGHSH and CDR2 as LQKENI. CDR3 coding DNA: TGTGCCAGCTCATCCCGGGACAGGGGCCCCTACGAGCAGTACTTC. Residues: CASSSRDRGPYEQYF.

The V call is TRBV4-3, the J call TRBJ2-2; D unclear. The CDR3 totals 14 residues. V was clipped by 0 bases and J by 7 bases, with 9 bases between them. Germline V gene lookup returns CDR1 LGHNA and CDR2 YSLEER. CDR3 residues: CASSQDVWSGELFF. DNA for the CDR3: TGCGCCAGCAGCCAAGATGTTTGGAGCGGGGAGCTGTTTTTT.

This chain joins TRBV7-2 and TRBJ1-4; 8 bases are shared with TRBD1. V was clipped by 4 bases and J by 2 bases; unmatched bases: 3. CDR1 is SGHTA and CDR2 is FQGNSA in the germline V gene. The CDR3 contains 15 residues. The CDR3: CASSSQGATNEKLFF. CDR3 DNA sequence: TGTGCCAGCAGCTCCCAGGGGGCGACTAATGAAAAACTGTTTTTT.

V is TRBV10-3 and J is TRBJ1-5; D is possibly TRBD1 (5 bases). The CDR3 length is 14 residues. Germline V gene data show CDR1 as ENHRY and CDR2 as SYGVKD. V dropped 8 bases and J dropped 2 bases, with 13 bases sitting between them. CDR3 nucleotide sequence: TGTGCCATCGGGTCGTCGGGGGGCAATCAGCCCCAGCATTTT. Encoded protein: CAIGSSGGNQPQHF.

This clone has only one observation. The chain is built from TRBV5-1 and TRBJ2-7; a possible D gene is TRBD1 (6 bases). Germline V CDR1 and CDR2: SGHRS, YFSETQ. V lost 3 bases and J 3 bases, leaving 13 bases between the germline ends. The CDR3 is 14 amino acids. CDR3 sequence (DNA): TGCGCCAGCAGCTACCGGGACACCCACTACGAGCAGTACTTC. The encoded protein is CASSYRDTHYEQYF.

This clone was counted between two and nine times. This chain uses TRBV7-9 with TRBJ1-2; D is possibly TRBD1 (6 bases). Germline CDR1 reads SEHNR; CDR2 reads FQNEAQ (reference sequence). Trimming left V 2 bases short and J 2 bases short, with 12 bases between. The CDR3 is made up of 15 amino acids. The CDR3 loop reads CASSLSSGVNYGYTF. The CDR3 DNA reads as TGTGCCAGCAGCTTAAGTTCAGGGGTCAACTATGGCTACACCTTC.

V usage is TRBV10-3 and J usage is TRBJ1-2, with unresolved D. Trimming took 0 bases from V and 0 from J, leaving 8 bases between them. Germline V gene data show CDR1 as ENHRY and CDR2 as SYGVKD. The CDR3 has 15 residues. The CDR3 loop reads CAISESQVTNYGYTF. Here the CDR3 DNA reads TGTGCCATCAGTGAGTCGCAGGTTACTAACTATGGCTACACCTTC.

This rearrangement joins TRBV6-6 to TRBJ1-3; D unresolved. Germline-derived CDR1 and CDR2 are MNHNY and SVGAGI (reference sequence). Trimming stripped 5 bases from V and 4 bases from J, with 9 bases between. CDR3 length: 13 amino acids. The CDR3 DNA sequence: TGTGCCAGCAGTCAAATATTAGGAAACACCATATATTTT. Its translation is CASSQILGNTIYF.

The rearrangement uses TRBV6-5 and TRBJ1-2; TRBD1 is a possible D gene (6 bases). The V gene's germline CDR1 is MNHEY and CDR2 SVGAGI. The V and J ends lost 6 bases and 4 bases respectively, with 12 bases between them. This CDR3 contains 13 residues. The CDR3 DNA is TGTGCCAGCAGCAGGACAGTCCTCTATGGCTACACCTTC. Protein: CASSRTVLYGYTF.

The chain joins TRBV7-2 to TRBJ1-5; D gene uncertain. The CDR3 extends over 13 amino acids. Germline CDR1 reads SGHTA; CDR2 reads FQGNSA. V was shortened by 2 bases and J by 7 bases, with 9 bases between the two germline ends. CDR3 in DNA: TGTGCCAGCAGCTTAAGAGGGAAACAGCCCCAGCATTTT. This translates into CASSLRGKQPQHF.

V is TRBV27 and J is TRBJ1-2; D is ambiguous. The length of the CDR3 is 15 residues. Germline V gene data show CDR1 as MNHEY and CDR2 as SMNVEV (reference sequence). The ends were cut back, 0 bases at V and 8 bases at J, with 16 bases in the middle. The CDR3 protein is CASSLSRSSAAGYTF. The CDR3 DNA reads TGTGCCAGCAGTTTATCCCGGAGTAGTGCCGCGGGCTACACCTTC.

This clone has a single count. J is TRBJ1-6 and V is TRBV7-2; 7 nucleotides match TRBD1. V dropped 3 bases and J dropped 7; count of bases not matched to a gene: 6. The CDR3 spans 15 residues. Per the germline V gene, CDR1 is SGHTA and CDR2 is FQGNSA. The CDR3 sequence is CASSFNRDRNSPLHF. The DNA of the CDR3 is TGTGCCAGCAGCTTCAACCGGGACAGAAATTCACCCCTCCACTTT. The full variable domain, with the rest looked up from reference TRBV7-2 and TRBJ1-6, is GAGVSQSPSNKVTEKGKDVELRCDPISGHTALYWYRQSLGQGLEFLIYFQGNSAPDKSGLPSDRFSAERTGGSVSTLTIQRTQQEDSAVYLCASSFNRDRNSPLHFGNGTRLTVT.

CDR3 in DNA: TGTGCCAGCAGTAGACAGGGGCCCACGAACACTGAAGCTTTCTTT. It translates to CASSRQGPTNTEAFF. V is TRBV6-5 and J is TRBJ1-1; 8 positions agree with TRBD1. Trimming cost V 5 bases and J 1 base; bases outside gene matches: 6. Germline-derived CDR1 and CDR2 are MNHEY and SVGAGI. There are 15 residues in the CDR3.

In its sample, this clone is medium-sized. Other DNA variants within this sample encode the same CDR3. This chain joins TRBV12-3 or TRBV12-4 and TRBJ1-2; 9 nucleotides agree with TRBD1. V gave up 6 bases and J gave up 6 bases; unmatched junction bases: 5. This CDR3 region has 13 residues. The CDR3 here is CASSLQGADGYTF. DNA for the CDR3: TGTGCCAGCAGCTTACAGGGGGCTGATGGCTACACCTTC.

In DNA, the CDR3 is TGTGCCAGCAGCGCCCGACTAGCGGGGTACAATGAGCAGTTCTTC. The encoded protein is CASSARLAGYNEQFF. The rearrangement joins TRBV9 to TRBJ2-1, with 11 bases lining up with TRBD2. Germline V gene lookup returns CDR1 SGDLS and CDR2 YYNGEE. V was pared by 3 bases and J by 4 bases, with 3 bases of the junction left unmatched. The CDR3 spans 15 residues.

J is TRBJ1-1 and V is TRBV6-5; TRBD1 agrees at 7 bases. Trimming removed 6 bases from V and 1 base from J; junction bases left unmatched: 8. CDR3 length: 15 amino acids. Looked up from germline, CDR1 is MNHEY and CDR2 is SVGAGI. In DNA form, the CDR3 reads TGTGCCAGCAGCTCTCAGGGGGGCGCGAACACTGAAGCTTTCTTT. Encoded protein: CASSSQGGANTEAFF.

The gene calls are TRBV9 and TRBJ1-1; tentatively, D is TRBD1 (6 bases). The ends were cut back, 0 bases at V and 4 bases at J, with 16 bases in the middle. This CDR3 region has 16 residues. Germline V gene data show CDR1 as SGDLS and CDR2 as YYNGEE. In nucleotides, the CDR3 is TGTGCCAGCAGCGTAGCGGGGGGCGTAATGGTCACTGAAGCTTTCTTT. Translated: CASSVAGGVMVTEAFF.

This clone has a count of ten or more. Other DNA sequences within the sample encode an identical CDR3. V is TRBV5-1 and J is TRBJ1-1, with a possible D match to TRBD1 (6 bases). Trimming pared 0 bases from V and 0 bases from J, leaving 6 bases between. Germline-derived CDR1 and CDR2 are SGHRS and YFSETQ. The CDR3 runs 14 residues. The chain's CDR3 is CASSLGQVNTEAFF. In DNA, the CDR3 is TGCGCCAGCAGCTTGGGACAGGTGAACACTGAAGCTTTCTTT.